What follows describes a single T cell receptor beta chain. Its specific antigen is unknown. No much larger clone is present one base from it, and per-base qualities are unavailable. The sequencer was an Illumina HiSeq 2500. Quantitative 5'-RACE with molecular barcodes was the method used to prepare the TCR beta libraries. On the authors' methods: A new computational method, built on a probabilistic model of VDJ rearrangement, was used to identify disease-linked TCR variants. TCRdb trimmed public reads at Q25 via fastp, called clones via MiXCR and kept in-frame beta chains. Entries are consolidated by CDR3 protein sequence, retaining the most common genes and DNA. The V and J calls come from TCRdb's annotation, not from the publication. The sample table holds some 300,000 distinct CDR3 sequences, of which 20% to 25% were seen once. Together, the top ten hold roughly 3.4% of the sample. Trimming at the junction amounts to 4 bases on V and 7 bases on J, and the germline ends lie 11 bases apart. The germline V gene encodes CDR1 ENHRY and CDR2 SYGVKD. The CDR3 runs 14 amino acids, cysteine and phenylalanine included. Only CDR3 DNA is held: 42 bases, read in frame from base 1.

The entry originates in a study of CD8 T cells in ankylosing spondylitis (dated by TCRdb to 2016 to 2017). Study-wide context: The study set out to find disease-linked TCR variants by profiling T cell receptor beta repertoires in ankylosing spondylitis patients and healthy donors. The full study cohort comprised about 25 ankylosing spondylitis patients and roughly 100 healthy donors. Peripheral blood was sampled, and synovial fluid was additionally collected from ankylosing spondylitis patients. Paper-wide results and their limitations: A TCR beta motif made up of eight or nine highly homologous amino acid variants appeared to be characteristic of blood from ankylosing spondylitis patients. In peripheral blood, the disease-linked clones were found at relatively low frequencies and had a CD8+ phenotype. Some motif variants had previously been reported in the synovial fluid and blood of reactive arthritis patients, which suggests shared mechanisms of disease initiation. Significant enrichment of the disease-linked clones was reported in matched synovial fluid samples from ankylosing spondylitis patients.

The sample taken for sequencing was blood, either unsorted or a sorted T cell fraction (not recorded which). The V and J genes are TRBV10-3 and TRBJ1-6; the D gene is unclear. The sequence was collected from a female donor with ankylosing spondylitis or in good health (not recorded which). The DNA sequence is TGTGCCATCAGTGGATCAGAACTGAATTCACCCCTCCACTTT. Its translation reads: CAISGSELNSPLHF.